One and the same sample provided the 27 T cell receptor beta chains below, sequenced in a study of T cells in narcolepsy. Generated by immunoSEQ multiplex PCR, the TCRdb table keeps only in-frame clones and is missing some. In the table there are about 32,000 clones, roughly 80% of which are singletons. The sample was CD45RA- memory CD4+ T cells from PBMCs. The receptors originated from a human donor with narcolepsy.

The rearrangement uses TRBV29-1 and TRBJ2-3; D call uncertain. In germline, CDR1 is SQVTM, CDR2 ANQGSEA. This CDR3 is built from 13 residues. The V and J ends lost 4 bases and 5 bases respectively, with 13 bases between them. Written as DNA, the CDR3 is TGCAGCGTTGGTCCGGGTTCTGGAGATACGCAGTATTTT. Translated: CSVGPGSGDTQYF.

V usage is TRBV18 and J usage is TRBJ2-5, with D possibly being TRBD2 (5 bases). V shed 3 bases and J shed 5 bases, with 19 bases lying between them. The length of the CDR3 is 16 residues. Per germline, CDR1 KGHSH and CDR2 LQKENI. The CDR3 spells CASSPTSRRVLETQYF. The CDR3 coding sequence is TGTGCCAGCTCACCGACATCAAGGCGGGTCTTGGAGACCCAGTACTTC.

The V and J genes are TRBV7-9 and TRBJ1-2, with 10 bases aligning to TRBD1. The trim removed 4 bases at V and 1 base at J, leaving 3 bases unmatched. CDR3 length equals 15 residues. Per germline, CDR1 SEHNR and CDR2 FQNEAQ (reference sequence). CDR3 DNA: TGTGCCAGCAGCTCCGGACAGGGGGTTAACTATGGCTACACCTTC. It specifies CASSSGQGVNYGYTF.

The chain is built from TRBV15 and TRBJ2-4, with 9 bases lining up with TRBD1. CDR1 is LNHNV, CDR2 YYDKDF, per germline (reference sequence). The J segment lost 8 bases and the V segment lost 3 bases, leaving 11 bases of the junction unmatched. This CDR3 comprises 16 residues. The CDR3 region has the DNA TGTGCCACCAGCAGGGGATTGGACAGGACAGGGGACATTCAGTACTTC. It is translated as CATSRGLDRTGDIQYF.

The V call is TRBV5-1, the J call TRBJ2-5; 10 nucleotides match TRBD2. V shed 6 bases, J shed 1 base, and the junction held 3 bases outside the gene matches. Germline assignment: CDR1 SGHRS and CDR2 YFSETQ. The CDR3 length is 14 residues. In DNA, the CDR3 is TGCGCCAGCAATCCTAGCGGGAGCCAAGAGACCCAGTACTTC. This translates into CASNPSGSQETQYF.

The chain is built from TRBV5-1 and TRBJ1-5, with a possible D match to TRBD1 (5 bases). CDR1 SGHRS and CDR2 YFSETQ come from the germline V gene. Trimming removed 0 bases from V and 1 base from J, with 5 bases in between. This CDR3 has 14 residues. CDR3: CASSLGQSNQPQHF. The DNA for the CDR3 is TGCGCCAGCAGCTTGGGACAGAGCAATCAGCCCCAGCATTTT.

This chain connects TRBV10-1 to TRBJ2-3; 9 nucleotides match TRBD1. Trimming took 5 bases from V and 3 from J; bases not matched to a gene: 6. The length of the CDR3 is 15 residues. Germline V gene lookup returns CDR1 WNHNN and CDR2 SYGVQD (reference sequence). CDR3 amino acids: CASSKGTGRTDTQYF. In DNA form, the CDR3 reads TGCGCCAGCAGTAAGGGGACAGGGAGGACAGATACGCAGTATTTT.

The chain carries TRBV27 and TRBJ2-3, with D perhaps given as TRBD1 or TRBD2 (5 bases each). V was pared by 6 bases and J by 6 bases, with 16 bases between. The CDR3 loop spans 14 amino acids. CDR1 is MNHEY, CDR2 SMNVEV, per germline (reference sequence). The CDR3 nucleotides are TGTGCCAGCAGACCGGCCCCGGGGCGCGATACGCAGTATTTT. This translates into CASRPAPGRDTQYF.

The chain links TRBV5-6 to TRBJ1-3; no clear D. This CDR3 spans 13 amino acids. Trimming took off 2 bases at V and 4 bases at J, with 7 bases between the two ends. Germline V gene sequence: CDR1 SGHDT, CDR2 YYEEEE. The CDR3 loop reads CASSLGSGNTIYF. The CDR3 region has the DNA TGTGCCAGCAGCTTAGGGTCCGGAAACACCATATATTTT.

V usage is TRBV19 and J usage is TRBJ1-6, with 8 bases fitting TRBD1. The CDR3 sequence is 15 residues long. The V gene end was trimmed by 6 bases and the J gene end by 3 bases; junction bases not matched to a gene: 4. CDR1 is LNHDA, CDR2 SQIVND, per germline (reference sequence). CDR3 amino acids: CASSGQGGYNSPLHF. The CDR3 nucleotides are TGTGCCAGTAGCGGACAGGGTGGCTATAATTCACCCCTCCACTTT.

V usage is TRBV7-2 and J usage is TRBJ1-5; D is perhaps TRBD1 (5 bases). The length of the CDR3 is 18 residues. V lost 4 bases and J 2 bases, leaving 21 bases between the germline ends. Germline assignment: CDR1 SGHTA and CDR2 FQGNSA. The CDR3 here is CASSSVSSTGTGNQPQHF. Written as DNA, the CDR3 is TGTGCCAGCAGCTCAGTCTCTTCTACGGGGACGGGCAATCAGCCCCAGCATTTT.

This chain connects TRBV28 to TRBJ2-7, with a weak D call TRBD2 (5 bases). The germline V gene has CDR1 MDHEN and CDR2 SYDVKM. Between the trimmed V and J ends, which lost 5 bases and 4 bases, there was a span of 18 bases. This CDR3 contains 15 residues. The DNA of the CDR3 is TGTGCCAGCAGTCCTCGGGGAAGCGGACGTTACGAGCAGTACTTC. It yields the protein CASSPRGSGRYEQYF. Supplemented by reference TRBV28 and TRBJ2-7, the full variable domain reads DVKVTQSSRYLVKRTGEKVFLECVQDMDHENMFWYRQDPGLGLRLIYFSYDVKMKEKGDIPEGYSVSREKKERFSLILESASTNQTSMYLCASSPRGSGRYEQYFGPGTRLTVT.

The rearrangement joins TRBV2 to TRBJ1-5; 9 nucleotides match TRBD1. V was clipped by 8 bases and J by 2 bases; unmatched bases: 7. The CDR3 is 15 residues long. Germline V gene sequence: CDR1 SNHLY, CDR2 FYNNEI. CDR3 in DNA: TGTGCCAGCGGAGACCGGACAGGGGGCAATCAGCCCCAGCATTTT. It specifies CASGDRTGGNQPQHF.

V usage is TRBV13 and J usage is TRBJ2-7; a weak D match, TRBD2 (6 bases). The CDR3 is 16 amino acids. Germline V gives CDR1 PRHDT, CDR2 FYEKMQ (reference sequence). V was cut by 5 bases and J by 3 bases, with 20 bases left in between. The CDR3 nucleotides read TGTGCCAGCAGCCAAAGATCCGGGAGTAGGGGCTACGAGCAGTACTTC. This codes for CASSQRSGSRGYEQYF. The full variable domain, rest sourced from reference TRBV13 and TRBJ2-7, is AAGVIQSPRHLIKEKRETATLKCYPIPRHDTVYWYQQGPGQDPQFLISFYEKMQSDKGSIPDRFSAQQFSDYHSELNMSSLELGDSALYFCASSQRSGSRGYEQYFGPGTRLTVT.

A single count supports this clone. The V and J genes are TRBV5-8 and TRBJ1-1; D gene ambiguous. CDR1 is SGHTS, CDR2 YDEGEE, per germline. This CDR3 has 15 amino acids. The V end was cut by 7 bases, the J end by 1 base, with 17 bases between. CDR3: CASELGNNGNTEAFF. The CDR3 DNA is TGTGCCAGCGAGCTAGGGAATAACGGGAACACTGAAGCTTTCTTT.

J is TRBJ2-3 and V is TRBV11-3; a possible D gene is TRBD1 (6 bases). Germline lookup yields CDR1 SGHNT and CDR2 YENEEA. This CDR3 is 15 amino acids long. Trimming stripped 3 bases from V and 1 base from J, with 11 bases between. The CDR3 nucleotides are TGTGCCAGCAGCTTGGGGGCGGGCCGCACAGATACGCAGTATTTT. It translates to CASSLGAGRTDTQYF.

The chain joins TRBV4-2 to TRBJ2-3, with 10 bases that match TRBD2. Germline CDR1 is LGHNA and CDR2 is YNFKEQ. The CDR3 consists of 15 residues. V trimming: 4 bases; J trimming: 4 bases; junction bases outside the gene matches: 5. The CDR3 region has the DNA TGTGCCAGCAGCCCTCTAGCGGGAGCATCAGATACGCAGTATTTT. This encodes CASSPLAGASDTQYF.

The chain has TRBV23-1 and TRBJ1-2, with 7 positions matching TRBD1. TRBV23-1 qualifies as an ORF whose function is uncertain. This CDR3 has 15 amino acids. J lost 4 bases, V lost 10 bases, and 15 bases had no gene match. CDR3 in amino acids: CATHSYRGGGYGYTF. The CDR3 nucleotides read TGCGCCACCCATTCTTACAGGGGAGGTGGCTATGGCTACACCTTC.

Comments on this clone: Mismatch with germline at one junction end may stem from a read error. This chain joins TRBV6-1 and TRBJ2-5, with 11 nucleotides matching TRBD1. Germline lookup yields CDR1 MNHNS and CDR2 SASEGT. The CDR3 loop spans 15 amino acids. The CDR3 is CTSSWGTGGQETQYF. Here the CDR3 DNA reads TGTACCAGCAGCTGGGGGACAGGGGGCCAAGAGACCCAGTACTTC.

The chain couples TRBV7-9 to TRBJ2-3, with no clear D. This CDR3 comprises 12 residues. In germline, CDR1 is SEHNR, CDR2 FQNEAQ (reference sequence). Trimming pared 6 bases from V and 0 bases from J, leaving 4 bases between. CDR3 sequence (DNA): TGTGCCAGCAGACTCAGCACAGATACGCAGTATTTT. This encodes CASRLSTDTQYF.

The rearrangement uses TRBV2 and TRBJ1-2; weak D call: TRBD1 (5 bases). Trimming removed 3 bases at V and 4 bases at J, with 12 bases between. Germline V gene data show CDR1 as SNHLY and CDR2 as FYNNEI. The CDR3 covers 14 residues. The CDR3 loop reads CASSDHGGLYGYTF. CDR3 bases: TGTGCCAGCAGTGATCACGGGGGACTCTATGGCTACACCTTC.

The chain couples TRBV10-1 to TRBJ1-2; D is undetermined. With 3 bases removed from V and 2 bases from J, the gap between germline ends came to 7 bases. The CDR3 runs to 13 residues. CDR1 WNHNN and CDR2 SYGVQD come from the germline V gene (reference sequence). The CDR3 reads CASSESMNYGYTF. CDR3 nucleotide sequence: TGCGCCAGCAGTGAAAGCATGAACTATGGCTACACCTTC.

The CDR3 DNA is TGTGCCAGCAGCCAACGCAGTGGGGGGACAGGGGGTCCCCACTATGGCTACACCTTC. Its protein is CASSQRSGGTGGPHYGYTF. J is TRBJ1-2 and V is TRBV7-8; 11 bases map to TRBD1. CDR3 length: 19 amino acids. Germline values: CDR1 SGHVS, CDR2 FQNEAQ. With 5 bases clipped from V and 3 bases from J, the junction kept 17 bases outside the gene matches.

This chain connects TRBV6-5 to TRBJ1-1, with unresolved D. The CDR3 is 13 residues long. The V gene's germline CDR1 is MNHEY and CDR2 SVGAGI. The V end lost 5 bases, the J end lost 9 bases, and 16 bases lay between the germline ends. Here the CDR3 reads CASSERGYRQAFF. In DNA, the CDR3 is TGTGCCAGCAGTGAAAGAGGGTATCGGCAAGCTTTCTTT.

V usage is TRBV2 and J usage is TRBJ1-5; TRBD1 might be the D (6 bases). Per germline, CDR1 SNHLY and CDR2 FYNNEI. V shed 2 bases and J shed 5 bases, with 16 bases lying between them. The CDR3 covers 16 residues. CDR3 nucleotide sequence: TGTGCCAGCAGTGAACAGGGGTTGCGTTCATATCAGCCCCAGCATTTT. It encodes CASSEQGLRSYQPQHF.

CDR3 region: CASSATSTTYEQYF. The CDR3 region has the DNA TGTGCCAGCAGCGCGACTAGCACTACCTACGAGCAGTACTTC. This sequence joins TRBV9 and TRBJ2-7; TRBD2 matches 7 bases. The CDR3 loop spans 14 amino acids. Germline CDR1 SGDLS, CDR2 YYNGEE. The junction had 5 bases not matched to a gene; V was cut back by 3 bases and J by 2 bases.

The chain couples TRBV10-3 to TRBJ2-1; 10 bases match TRBD1. This CDR3 has 14 residues. Germline CDR1 reads ENHRY; CDR2 reads SYGVKD. V was pared by 3 bases and J by 7 bases, with 3 bases of the junction left unmatched. CDR3 coding DNA: TGTGCCATCAGTGAAAGACAGGGGGCTAATGAGCAGTTCTTC. Protein: CAISERQGANEQFF.